A selection of T cell receptor beta chains follows, all from one sample in a study of beta chain features in type 1 diabetes. The protocol was immunoSEQ multiplex PCR, while the TCRdb copy is restricted to in-frame clones and leaves out a portion. The table lists over 350,000 clones, over 13% of them singletons. Material for sequencing was naive CD4+ T cells from blood. These receptors all stem from a woman under 30 in good health. The CDR3 runs from the conserved cysteine through the conserved F or W. Fields, in order: CDR3 length, D gene, V gene, J gene, clone size, CDR3 protein, CDR3 DNA. D genes are given only for firm matches. The size entry is marked missing in some rows and otherwise reads once, few, many or a size class.

CDR3 length: 16
D gene: -
V gene: TRBV15
J gene: TRBJ2-1
clone size: -
CDR3 protein: CATSGSQSILDSEQFF
CDR3 DNA: TGTGCCACCAGCGGAAGTCAAAGTATCCTTGACAGTGAGCAGTTCTTC

CDR3 length: 14
D gene: -
V gene: TRBV9
J gene: TRBJ2-7
clone size: -
CDR3 protein: CASSVQGSSYEQYF
CDR3 DNA: TGTGCCAGCAGCGTACAGGGTTCCAGCTACGAGCAGTACTTC

CDR3 length: 19
D gene: -
V gene: TRBV9
J gene: TRBJ2-6
clone size: few
CDR3 protein: CASSPRIGGALSGANVLTF
CDR3 DNA: TGTGCCAGCAGCCCCAGGATAGGGGGGGCCCTCTCTGGGGCCAACGTCCTGACTTTC

CDR3 length: 15
D gene: -
V gene: TRBV27
J gene: TRBJ1-4
clone size: -
CDR3 protein: CASSFFGATNEKLFF
CDR3 DNA: TGTGCCAGCAGTTTCTTCGGTGCAACTAATGAAAAACTGTTTTTT

CDR3 length: 16
D gene: TRBD2
V gene: TRBV4-2
J gene: TRBJ2-7
clone size: -
CDR3 protein: CASSQVAGGPSYEQYF
CDR3 DNA: TGTGCCAGCAGCCAAGTAGCGGGAGGGCCTTCCTACGAGCAGTACTTC

CDR3 length: 12
D gene: TRBD2
V gene: TRBV29-1
J gene: TRBJ2-7
clone size: few
CDR3 protein: CSVEGRGYEQYF
CDR3 DNA: TGCAGCGTTGAGGGGAGGGGCTACGAGCAGTACTTC

CDR3 length: 15
D gene: -
V gene: TRBV4-3
J gene: TRBJ2-7
clone size: few
CDR3 protein: CASSRAIADPYEQYF
CDR3 DNA: TGCGCCAGCAGCCGGGCCATAGCGGACCCCTACGAGCAGTACTTC

CDR3 length: 14
D gene: -
V gene: TRBV30
J gene: TRBJ2-2
clone size: few
CDR3 protein: CAGRDRANTGELFF
CDR3 DNA: TGTGCCGGGAGGGACAGAGCGAACACCGGGGAGCTGTTTTTT

CDR3 length: 18
D gene: TRBD2
V gene: TRBV7-9
J gene: TRBJ2-1
clone size: -
CDR3 protein: CASSPLAQGSGRWNEQFF
CDR3 DNA: TGTGCCAGCAGCCCCCTCGCTCAGGGTAGCGGGAGATGGAATGAGCAGTTCTTC

CDR3 length: 14
D gene: -
V gene: TRBV7-3
J gene: TRBJ2-5
clone size: -
CDR3 protein: CASSLRGRGETQYF
CDR3 DNA: TGTGCCAGCAGCTTAAGAGGGAGAGGGGAGACCCAGTACTTC

CDR3 length: 10
D gene: -
V gene: TRBV29-1
J gene: TRBJ1-1
clone size: few
CDR3 protein: CSVAALEAFF
CDR3 DNA: TGCAGCGTTGCTGCACTTGAAGCTTTCTTT

CDR3 length: 14
D gene: TRBD1
V gene: TRBV30
J gene: TRBJ1-5
clone size: few
CDR3 protein: CAWRRTGRYQPQHF
CDR3 DNA: TGTGCCTGGAGGAGGACAGGCCGTTATCAGCCCCAGCATTTT

CDR3 length: 18
D gene: TRBD2
V gene: TRBV4-3
J gene: TRBJ2-2
clone size: few
CDR3 protein: CASSQEGASGLPTGELFF
CDR3 DNA: TGCGCCAGCAGCCAAGAGGGGGCTAGCGGGCTCCCCACCGGGGAGCTGTTTTTT

CDR3 length: 17
D gene: -
V gene: TRBV9
J gene: TRBJ1-3
clone size: -
CDR3 protein: CASSVAEKGFTGNTIYF
CDR3 DNA: TGTGCCAGCAGCGTAGCTGAGAAGGGGTTTACTGGAAACACCATATATTTT

CDR3 length: 18
D gene: TRBD2
V gene: TRBV9
J gene: TRBJ2-1
clone size: few
CDR3 protein: CASSARLRREESYNEQFF
CDR3 DNA: TGTGCCAGCAGTGCCCGGCTTCGTCGGGAGGAATCTTACAATGAGCAGTTCTTC

CDR3 length: 14
D gene: TRBD1
V gene: TRBV29-1
J gene: TRBJ1-1
clone size: -
CDR3 protein: CSARTGGRNTEAFF
CDR3 DNA: TGCAGCGCAAGGACAGGGGGGCGGAACACTGAAGCTTTCTTT

CDR3 length: 14
D gene: -
V gene: TRBV6-5
J gene: TRBJ2-7
clone size: -
CDR3 protein: CASSYRQGPAWQYF
CDR3 DNA: TGTGCCAGCAGTTACCGGCAGGGCCCAGCGTGGCAGTACTTC

CDR3 length: 14
D gene: -
V gene: TRBV21-1
J gene: TRBJ2-1
clone size: -
CDR3 protein: CASSKEGLAIEQFF
CDR3 DNA: TGTGCCAGCAGCAAAGAGGGACTAGCAATTGAGCAGTTCTTC

CDR3 length: 13
D gene: -
V gene: TRBV7-9
J gene: TRBJ2-1
clone size: few
CDR3 protein: CASILGFYNEQFF
CDR3 DNA: TGTGCCAGCATACTAGGGTTCTACAATGAGCAGTTCTTC

CDR3 length: 14
D gene: -
V gene: TRBV19
J gene: TRBJ2-5
clone size: few
CDR3 protein: CASSFGVQGETQYF
CDR3 DNA: TGTGCCAGTAGTTTCGGAGTACAGGGAGAGACCCAGTACTTC

CDR3 length: 10
D gene: -
V gene: TRBV20-1
J gene: TRBJ2-7
clone size: -
CDR3 protein: CSASVIEQYF
CDR3 DNA: TGCAGTGCTAGCGTAATCGAGCAGTACTTC

CDR3 length: 15
D gene: TRBD2
V gene: TRBV7-2
J gene: TRBJ2-7
clone size: -
CDR3 protein: CASSLFLAGTHEQYF
CDR3 DNA: TGTGCCAGCAGCTTATTTCTAGCGGGAACCCACGAGCAGTACTTC

CDR3 length: 14
D gene: TRBD1
V gene: TRBV30
J gene: TRBJ2-7
clone size: -
CDR3 protein: CAWRGQELGHEQYF
CDR3 DNA: TGTGCCTGGAGGGGACAGGAATTGGGCCACGAGCAGTACTTC

CDR3 length: 17
D gene: TRBD1
V gene: TRBV30
J gene: TRBJ2-1
clone size: few
CDR3 protein: CAWSVRGWDRRINEQFF
CDR3 DNA: TGTGCCTGGAGTGTAAGGGGTTGGGACAGACGCATCAATGAGCAGTTCTTC

CDR3 length: 17
D gene: -
V gene: TRBV5-1
J gene: TRBJ1-1
clone size: -
CDR3 protein: CASSPSLGVGMNTEAFF
CDR3 DNA: TGCGCCAGCTCCCCCAGTCTAGGGGTAGGGATGAACACTGAAGCTTTCTTT

CDR3 length: 15
D gene: TRBD2
V gene: TRBV5-1
J gene: TRBJ2-5
clone size: -
CDR3 protein: CASSLVAGVSETQYF
CDR3 DNA: TGCGCCAGCAGCCTGGTAGCGGGAGTGTCCGAGACCCAGTACTTC

CDR3 length: 19
D gene: TRBD2
V gene: TRBV15
J gene: TRBJ2-1
clone size: -
CDR3 protein: CATSRERTSGKTSYNEQFF
CDR3 DNA: TGTGCCACCAGCAGAGAGCGGACTAGCGGGAAAACTTCCTACAATGAGCAGTTCTTC

CDR3 length: 15
D gene: TRBD2
V gene: TRBV5-4
J gene: TRBJ2-3
clone size: -
CDR3 protein: CAFRTSGTHTDTQYF
CDR3 DNA: TGTGCCTTCCGGACTAGCGGGACACACACAGATACGCAGTATTTT

CDR3 length: 14
D gene: TRBD1
V gene: TRBV4-1
J gene: TRBJ1-5
clone size: few
CDR3 protein: CASSTGVSNQPQHF
CDR3 DNA: TGCGCCAGCAGCACAGGGGTTAGCAATCAGCCCCAGCATTTT

CDR3 length: 16
D gene: TRBD2
V gene: TRBV5-4
J gene: TRBJ2-2
clone size: -
CDR3 protein: CASSPRLADITGELFF
CDR3 DNA: TGTGCCAGCAGCCCTCGACTAGCGGATATCACCGGGGAGCTGTTTTTT

CDR3 length: 13
D gene: -
V gene: TRBV6-5
J gene: TRBJ2-5
clone size: -
CDR3 protein: CASSGTALETQYF
CDR3 DNA: TGTGCCAGCAGTGGGACTGCCCTGGAGACCCAGTACTTC

CDR3 length: 13
D gene: -
V gene: TRBV5-4
J gene: TRBJ1-1
clone size: -
CDR3 protein: CASGVRGNTEAFF
CDR3 DNA: TGTGCCTCCGGGGTACGAGGTAACACTGAAGCTTTCTTT

CDR3 length: 16
D gene: TRBD2
V gene: TRBV11-2
J gene: TRBJ2-3
clone size: few
CDR3 protein: CASSLGLAGSTDTQYF
CDR3 DNA: TGTGCCAGCAGCCTCGGACTAGCCGGTAGCACAGATACGCAGTATTTT

CDR3 length: 19
D gene: TRBD1
V gene: TRBV29-1
J gene: TRBJ1-1
clone size: few
CDR3 protein: CSVVPGTGELAAMNTEAFF
CDR3 DNA: TGCAGCGTTGTTCCCGGGACAGGGGAACTAGCTGCCATGAACACTGAAGCTTTCTTT

CDR3 length: 17
D gene: TRBD2
V gene: TRBV5-1
J gene: TRBJ2-1
clone size: -
CDR3 protein: CASSLAMTSGSLNEQFF
CDR3 DNA: TGCGCCAGCAGCTTGGCCATGACTAGCGGGAGCCTCAATGAGCAGTTCTTC

CDR3 length: 16
D gene: TRBD2
V gene: TRBV5-1
J gene: TRBJ2-1
clone size: -
CDR3 protein: CASSLLVASGPNEQFF
CDR3 DNA: TGCGCCAGCAGCTTGTTGGTGGCTAGCGGGCCCAATGAGCAGTTCTTC

CDR3 length: 13
D gene: TRBD1
V gene: TRBV7-9
J gene: TRBJ1-2
clone size: few
CDR3 protein: CASSLQGALGYTF
CDR3 DNA: TGTGCCAGCAGCTTGCAGGGGGCATTGGGCTACACCTTC

CDR3 length: 14
D gene: TRBD2
V gene: TRBV6-5
J gene: TRBJ2-5
clone size: -
CDR3 protein: CASSLSGRAETQYF
CDR3 DNA: TGTGCCAGCAGCCTTAGCGGGAGGGCCGAGACCCAGTACTTC

CDR3 length: 15
D gene: TRBD2
V gene: TRBV5-1
J gene: TRBJ2-5
clone size: -
CDR3 protein: CASSLVPAGGETQYF
CDR3 DNA: TGCGCCAGCAGCTTGGTTCCAGCGGGAGGAGAGACCCAGTACTTC

CDR3 length: 15
D gene: -
V gene: TRBV7-2
J gene: TRBJ1-4
clone size: -
CDR3 protein: CASSLRWRQGEKLFF
CDR3 DNA: TGTGCCAGCAGCTTACGATGGCGGCAGGGGGAAAAACTGTTTTTT

CDR3 length: 13
D gene: -
V gene: TRBV10-3
J gene: TRBJ1-5
clone size: -
CDR3 protein: CAISLESNQPQHF
CDR3 DNA: TGTGCCATCAGCCTCGAGAGCAATCAGCCCCAGCATTTT

CDR3 length: 15
D gene: TRBD1
V gene: TRBV29-1
J gene: TRBJ1-2
clone size: -
CDR3 protein: CSVPGQGIWNYGYTF
CDR3 DNA: TGCAGCGTCCCGGGACAGGGGATTTGGAACTATGGCTACACCTTC

CDR3 length: 14
D gene: TRBD1
V gene: TRBV6-5
J gene: TRBJ1-2
clone size: -
CDR3 protein: CASSPGQGNYGYTF
CDR3 DNA: TGTGCCAGCAGTCCAGGACAGGGGAACTATGGCTACACCTTC

CDR3 length: 15
D gene: TRBD1
V gene: TRBV2
J gene: TRBJ2-7
clone size: few
CDR3 protein: CASSERRTGSPEQYF
CDR3 DNA: TGTGCCAGCAGTGAACGCAGGACAGGGTCCCCCGAGCAGTACTTC

CDR3 length: 15
D gene: TRBD1
V gene: TRBV5-1
J gene: TRBJ1-5
clone size: few
CDR3 protein: CASSLTGGWNQPQHF
CDR3 DNA: TGCGCCAGCAGCTTGACAGGGGGTTGGAATCAGCCCCAGCATTTT

CDR3 length: 14
D gene: TRBD1
V gene: TRBV15
J gene: TRBJ2-7
clone size: few
CDR3 protein: CATSKDRVSYEQYF
CDR3 DNA: TGTGCCACCAGCAAAGACAGGGTTTCCTACGAGCAGTACTTC

CDR3 length: 15
D gene: -
V gene: TRBV4-3
J gene: TRBJ2-5
clone size: -
CDR3 protein: CASSQGPSQGETQYF
CDR3 DNA: TGCGCCAGCAGCCAAGGACCCTCGCAGGGGGAGACCCAGTACTTC

CDR3 length: 14
D gene: TRBD1
V gene: TRBV29-1
J gene: TRBJ2-1
clone size: few
CDR3 protein: CSVRTRGLEHEQFF
CDR3 DNA: TGCAGCGTTAGGACCAGGGGGCTGGAACATGAGCAGTTCTTC

CDR3 length: 16
D gene: TRBD2
V gene: TRBV30
J gene: TRBJ2-1
clone size: few
CDR3 protein: CAWGGSGLISYNEQFF
CDR3 DNA: TGTGCCTGGGGGGGGTCGGGACTAATCTCCTACAATGAGCAGTTCTTC

CDR3 length: 14
D gene: TRBD2
V gene: TRBV29-1
J gene: TRBJ2-7
clone size: -
CDR3 protein: CSATGGEQTYEQYF
CDR3 DNA: TGCAGCGCCACCGGGGGGGAGCAAACCTACGAGCAGTACTTC

CDR3 length: 12
D gene: -
V gene: TRBV29-1
J gene: TRBJ1-1
clone size: few
CDR3 protein: CSVERASTEAFF
CDR3 DNA: TGCAGCGTTGAGCGGGCAAGCACTGAAGCTTTCTTT

CDR3 length: 14
D gene: TRBD1
V gene: TRBV4-3
J gene: TRBJ1-3
clone size: few
CDR3 protein: CASSRGQSGNTIYF
CDR3 DNA: TGCGCCAGCAGCCGGGGACAGTCTGGAAACACCATATATTTT

CDR3 length: 15
D gene: TRBD1
V gene: TRBV19
J gene: TRBJ1-1
clone size: few
CDR3 protein: CASSTPGQGVTEAFF
CDR3 DNA: TGTGCCAGTAGTACTCCGGGACAGGGAGTGACTGAAGCTTTCTTT

CDR3 length: 17
D gene: -
V gene: TRBV19
J gene: TRBJ2-1
clone size: few
CDR3 protein: CASSIGAGTNSYNEQFF
CDR3 DNA: TGTGCCAGTAGTATTGGAGCGGGTACGAACTCCTACAATGAGCAGTTCTTC

CDR3 length: 14
D gene: TRBD1
V gene: TRBV30
J gene: TRBJ1-5
clone size: -
CDR3 protein: CAWSDRGGNQPQHF
CDR3 DNA: TGTGCCTGGAGTGACAGGGGTGGCAATCAGCCCCAGCATTTT

CDR3 length: 16
D gene: TRBD1
V gene: TRBV11-2
J gene: TRBJ2-7
clone size: -
CDR3 protein: CASSFRPGQGSYEQYF
CDR3 DNA: TGTGCCAGCAGCTTCCGACCGGGACAGGGTTCATACGAGCAGTACTTC

CDR3 length: 13
D gene: TRBD1
V gene: TRBV13
J gene: TRBJ1-2
clone size: -
CDR3 protein: CASRPQGGYGYTF
CDR3 DNA: TGTGCCAGCAGACCTCAGGGGGGCTATGGCTACACCTTC

CDR3 length: 12
D gene: -
V gene: TRBV28
J gene: TRBJ2-5
clone size: -
CDR3 protein: CASSGGIETQYF
CDR3 DNA: TGTGCCAGCAGTGGAGGGATCGAGACCCAGTACTTC

CDR3 length: 14
D gene: -
V gene: TRBV30
J gene: TRBJ2-3
clone size: -
CDR3 protein: CAWSSPPDRRTQYF
CDR3 DNA: TGTGCCTGGAGTTCACCCCCGGACAGAAGGACGCAGTATTTT

CDR3 length: 17
D gene: -
V gene: TRBV28
J gene: TRBJ1-4
clone size: few
CDR3 protein: CASSLSGRGAANEKLFF
CDR3 DNA: TGTGCCAGCAGTTTATCAGGAAGGGGTGCAGCTAATGAAAAACTGTTTTTT